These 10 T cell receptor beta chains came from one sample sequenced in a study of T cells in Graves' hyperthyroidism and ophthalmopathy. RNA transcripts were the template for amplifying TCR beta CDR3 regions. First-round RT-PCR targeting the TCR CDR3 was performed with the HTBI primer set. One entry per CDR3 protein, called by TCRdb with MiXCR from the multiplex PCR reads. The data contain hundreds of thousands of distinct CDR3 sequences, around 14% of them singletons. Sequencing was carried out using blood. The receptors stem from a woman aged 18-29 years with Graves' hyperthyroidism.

The chain's CDR3 is CASSTRDGDTGELFF. The CDR3 coding sequence is TGTGCCAGCAGCACAAGGGACGGGGACACCGGGGAGCTGTTTTTT. J is TRBJ2-2 and V is TRBV9; D tentatively fits TRBD1 or TRBD2 (5 bases each). Germline lookup yields CDR1 SGDLS and CDR2 YYNGEE. The CDR3 sequence is 15 residues long. V lost 4 bases and J 3 bases, leaving 13 bases between the germline ends.

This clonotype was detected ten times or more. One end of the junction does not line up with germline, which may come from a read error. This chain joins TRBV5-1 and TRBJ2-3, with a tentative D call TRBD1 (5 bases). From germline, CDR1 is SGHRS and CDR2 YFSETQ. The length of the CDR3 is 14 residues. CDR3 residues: CASSLGAGTDTQYF. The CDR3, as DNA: TGTGCCAGCAGCTTAGGGGCAGGCACAGATACGCAGTATTTT.

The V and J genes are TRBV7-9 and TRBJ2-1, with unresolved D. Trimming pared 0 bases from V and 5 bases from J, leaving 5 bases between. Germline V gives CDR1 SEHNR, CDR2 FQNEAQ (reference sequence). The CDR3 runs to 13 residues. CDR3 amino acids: CASSLAANNEQFF. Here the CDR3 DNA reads TGTGCCAGCAGCTTAGCAGCTAACAATGAGCAGTTCTTC.

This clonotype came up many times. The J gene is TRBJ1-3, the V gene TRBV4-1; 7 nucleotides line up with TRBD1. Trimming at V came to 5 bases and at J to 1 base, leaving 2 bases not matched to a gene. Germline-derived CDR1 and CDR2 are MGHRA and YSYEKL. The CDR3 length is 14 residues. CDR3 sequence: CASSATGSGNTIYF. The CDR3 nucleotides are TGCGCCAGCAGCGCGACAGGGTCTGGAAACACCATATATTTT.

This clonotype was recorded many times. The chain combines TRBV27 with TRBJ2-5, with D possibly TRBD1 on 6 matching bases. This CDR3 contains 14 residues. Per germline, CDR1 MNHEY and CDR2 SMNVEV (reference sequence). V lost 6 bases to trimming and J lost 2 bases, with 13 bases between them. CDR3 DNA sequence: TGTGCCAGCAGGGACAGTAGGGTGCAAGAGACCCAGTACTTC. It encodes CASRDSRVQETQYF.

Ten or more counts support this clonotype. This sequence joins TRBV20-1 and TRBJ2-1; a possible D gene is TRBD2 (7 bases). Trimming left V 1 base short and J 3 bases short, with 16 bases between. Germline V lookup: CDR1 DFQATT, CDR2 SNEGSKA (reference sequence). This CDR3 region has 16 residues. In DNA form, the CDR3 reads TGCAGTGCTAGAGTGTCGGGGGGCCTCGTCTACAATGAGCAGTTCTTC. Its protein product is CSARVSGGLVYNEQFF.

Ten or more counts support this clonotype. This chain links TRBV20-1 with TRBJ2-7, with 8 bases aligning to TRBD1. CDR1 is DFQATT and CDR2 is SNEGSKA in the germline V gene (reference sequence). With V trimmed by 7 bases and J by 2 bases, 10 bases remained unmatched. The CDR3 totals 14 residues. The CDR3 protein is CSGAGTGRTYEQYF. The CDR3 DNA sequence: TGCAGTGGGGCAGGGACAGGCCGGACCTACGAGCAGTACTTC.

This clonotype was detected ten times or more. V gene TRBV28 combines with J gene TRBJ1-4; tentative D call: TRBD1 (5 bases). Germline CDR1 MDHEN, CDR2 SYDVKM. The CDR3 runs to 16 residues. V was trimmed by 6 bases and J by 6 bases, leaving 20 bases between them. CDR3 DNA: TGTGCCAGCAGCCCCACCGGTTGGGGGGGTGATGAAAAACTGTTTTTT. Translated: CASSPTGWGGDEKLFF.

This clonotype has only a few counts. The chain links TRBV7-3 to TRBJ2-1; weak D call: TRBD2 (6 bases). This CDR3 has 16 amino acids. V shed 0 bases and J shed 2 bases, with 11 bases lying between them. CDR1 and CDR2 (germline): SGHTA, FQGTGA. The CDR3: CASSLTGGSAYNEQFF. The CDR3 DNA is TGTGCCAGCAGCTTAACGGGGGGTTCGGCCTACAATGAGCAGTTCTTC.

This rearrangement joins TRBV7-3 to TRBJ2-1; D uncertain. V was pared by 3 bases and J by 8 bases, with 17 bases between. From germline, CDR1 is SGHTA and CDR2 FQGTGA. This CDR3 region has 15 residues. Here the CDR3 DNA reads TGTGCCAGCAGCTTCGGCCCCGTTAATGTCGATGAGCAGTTCTTC. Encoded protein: CASSFGPVNVDEQFF.